The present TCR beta chain was sequenced within a study of OX40 agonist ivuxolimab in advanced cancers. CDR1 is PRHDT and CDR2 is FYEKMQ in the germline V gene (reference sequence). Trimming left V 1 base short and J 4 bases short, with 10 bases between. There are 14 residues in the CDR3. The repertoire was sequenced with immunoSEQ multiplex PCR; TCRdb's copy has only in-frame clones and lacks some. The repertoire holds around 63,000 clones, with approximately 80% as singletons. Blood specimens came from baseline, cycle 4 day 1, and cycle 7 day 1. This material consisted of CD4+ or CD8+ T cells sorted from blood, taken in a trial of the OX40 agonist ivuxolimab. The receptor was derived from an adult with an advanced solid tumor such as melanoma, head and neck, liver or kidney cancer. The rearrangement joins TRBV13 to TRBJ1-1, with a weak D call TRBD1 (6 bases). The CDR3 reads CASSLVPGVTEAFF. CDR3 bases: TGTGCCAGCAGCTTAGTTCCAGGGGTCACTGAAGCTTTCTTT.